The 19 T cell receptor beta chains in this list originate from one sample, sequenced in a study of PD-L1 blockade in urothelial cancer. Time point specified: pretreatment peripheral blood. The protocol was immunoSEQ multiplex PCR, while the TCRdb copy is restricted to in-frame clones and leaves out a portion. The data hold some 63,000 clones, with roughly four fifths observed a single time. The source was PBMCs, collected around atezolizumab (anti-PD-L1) treatment. The receptors derive from a man between 65 and 79 years old with urothelial cancer.

CDR3 loop: CASSYAGPTDTQYF. CDR3 nucleotides: TGTGCCAGCAGTTACGCAGGGCCCACAGATACGCAGTATTTT. The chain couples TRBV6-5 to TRBJ2-3; D might be TRBD1 (5 bases). V was pared by 2 bases and J by 2 bases, with 8 bases between. Per the germline V gene, CDR1 is MNHEY and CDR2 is SVGAGI. The CDR3 has 14 residues.

The chain combines TRBV4-1 with TRBJ2-2; 7 bases line up with TRBD1. CDR1 MGHRA and CDR2 YSYEKL come from the germline V gene. Germline trimming cut 4 bases from V and 2 bases from J; bases unmatched to any gene: 7. This CDR3 spans 16 amino acids. Written as DNA, the CDR3 is TGCGCCAGCAGCCGGATAGGACAGGTCAACACCGGGGAGCTGTTTTTT. Its protein product is CASSRIGQVNTGELFF.

This chain connects TRBV5-1 to TRBJ1-1; 11 positions agree with TRBD1. Germline CDR1 and CDR2: SGHRS and YFSETQ. The CDR3 has 17 amino acids. J lost 0 bases, V lost 0 bases, and 4 bases had no gene match. CDR3 nucleotide sequence: TGCGCCAGCAGCTTGGCCGGACAGGGGGCCATGAACACTGAAGCTTTCTTT. Translation: CASSLAGQGAMNTEAFF.

The chain is built from TRBV19 and TRBJ1-2; tentative D call: TRBD1 (6 bases). V was trimmed by 6 bases and J by 2 bases, leaving 22 bases between them. The CDR3 loop spans 17 amino acids. Germline assignment: CDR1 LNHDA and CDR2 SQIVND (reference sequence). CDR3 region: CASRGAPQGVGNYGYTF. DNA for the CDR3: TGTGCCAGTAGGGGGGCCCCACAGGGAGTAGGAAACTATGGCTACACCTTC. Supplemented by reference TRBV19 and TRBJ1-2, the full variable domain reads DGGITQSPKYLFRKEGQNVTLSCEQNLNHDAMYWYRQDPGQGLRLIYYSQIVNDFQKGDIAEGYSVSREKKESFPLTVTSAQKNPTAFYLCASRGAPQGVGNYGYTFGSGTRLTVV.

The chain joins TRBV19 to TRBJ2-7, with 7 positions matching TRBD1. The CDR3 sequence is 15 residues long. Germline V gene data show CDR1 as LNHDA and CDR2 as SQIVND (reference sequence). V lost 5 bases and J lost 5; bases outside the gene matches: 12. The CDR3 spells CASSSTGASSHEQYF. The DNA for the CDR3 is TGTGCCAGTAGTTCTACAGGGGCTTCCTCGCACGAGCAGTACTTC.

The chain has TRBV7-2 and TRBJ2-5; 12 bases align to TRBD2. Trimming cost V 1 base and J 5 bases; bases outside gene matches: 5. Germline V gives CDR1 SGHTA, CDR2 FQGNSA. The CDR3 contains 16 residues. The CDR3 nucleotides read TGTGCCAGCAGCTTAGGACTAGCGGGAGTATGGGAGACCCAGTACTTC. It specifies CASSLGLAGVWETQYF.

The V gene is TRBV19, the J gene TRBJ2-1, with 10 bases matching TRBD2. The CDR3 sequence is 15 residues long. Trimming removed 5 bases from V and 6 bases from J; junction bases left unmatched: 7. CDR1 LNHDA and CDR2 SQIVND come from the germline V gene (reference sequence). The CDR3 sequence is CASSVIAGGGNEQFF. DNA of the CDR3: TGTGCCAGTAGTGTTATAGCGGGAGGCGGCAATGAGCAGTTCTTC.

This clone has just one count. The V call is TRBV12-1, the J call TRBJ2-5; the table names TRBD1, a call not compared with the DNA. TRBV12-1 is assigned pseudogene status. This CDR3 spans 16 amino acids. The CDR3 bases are TGTGCCAGCAGCTTTCCTCAGGACAGGTTAGGCGAGACCCAGTACTTC. Amino acids: CASSFPQDRLGETQYF.

This clone has a handful of counts. This chain connects TRBV19 to TRBJ1-5; possibly TRBD1 for D (5 bases). Germline values: CDR1 LNHDA, CDR2 SQIVND (reference sequence). CDR3 length: 17 amino acids. The ends were cut back, 1 base at V and 0 bases at J, with 13 bases in the middle. The CDR3 is CASSIGGTLNSNQPQHF. The CDR3 nucleotides read TGTGCCAGTAGTATAGGCGGGACTCTAAATAGCAATCAGCCCCAGCATTTT.

This clone was counted a few times. This chain connects TRBV20-1 to TRBJ1-1; 8 nucleotides line up with TRBD1. The germline CDR1 and CDR2 sequences are DFQATT and SNEGSKA (reference sequence). With V trimmed by 5 bases and J by 10 bases, 6 bases remained unmatched. The CDR3 has 11 residues. The CDR3 protein is CSAARDRGAFF. The DNA of the CDR3 is TGCAGTGCTGCCCGAGACAGGGGAGCTTTCTTT.

The chain employs TRBV18 and TRBJ2-1; 7 positions match TRBD1. V trimming: 2 bases; J trimming: 4 bases; junction bases outside the gene matches: 8. The CDR3 is 16 amino acids. Germline values: CDR1 KGHSH, CDR2 LQKENI. The CDR3 DNA reads as TGTGCCAGCTCACCAAGTTCGGCAGGGGGTTACAATGAGCAGTTCTTC. Translating gives CASSPSSAGGYNEQFF.

This chain uses TRBV11-3 with TRBJ1-2, with 8 bases aligning to TRBD1. CDR1 SGHNT and CDR2 YENEEA come from the germline V gene. With V trimmed by 5 bases and J by 5 bases, 4 bases remained unmatched. CDR3 size: 13 residues. The CDR3 DNA follows: TGTGCCAGCAGCCAGGGACAGGAATATGGCTACACCTTC. Residues: CASSQGQEYGYTF.

The chain has TRBV7-9 and TRBJ2-7, with TRBD1 matching 7 bases. V shed 4 bases, J shed 2 bases, and the junction held 5 bases outside the gene matches. Germline-derived CDR1 and CDR2 are SEHNR and FQNEAQ (reference sequence). CDR3 size: 14 residues. CDR3 DNA: TGTGCCAGCAGCTGGACAGGAAAAACCTACGAGCAGTACTTC. This codes for CASSWTGKTYEQYF.

The chain combines TRBV5-1 with TRBJ1-1; TRBD1 is a possible D gene (6 bases). The germline V and J ends were trimmed by 0 bases and 7 bases, with 13 bases remaining between them. This CDR3 contains 14 residues. The germline gives CDR1 SGHRS, CDR2 YFSETQ. CDR3 protein: CASSLVAGGNEAFF. The CDR3 bases are TGCGCCAGCAGCTTGGTGGCGGGGGGCAATGAAGCTTTCTTT.

J is TRBJ1-2 and V is TRBV5-1; possibly TRBD1 for D (6 bases). V lost 9 bases, J lost 4 bases, and 19 bases lay in between. Germline V lookup: CDR1 SGHRS, CDR2 YFSETQ. This CDR3 region has 14 residues. The CDR3 DNA is TGCGCCACCCGGGAGGGGCAGGGGAGCTATGGCTACACCTTC. Translated, it gives CATREGQGSYGYTF.

The chain employs TRBV29-1 and TRBJ1-1, with D perhaps TRBD1 (6 bases). From germline, CDR1 is SQVTM and CDR2 ANQGSEA. The CDR3 consists of 12 residues. Here the CDR3 reads CALGGASTEAFF. The CDR3 region has the DNA TGCGCCCTCGGGGGGGCTAGCACTGAAGCTTTCTTT.

V usage is TRBV11-2 and J usage is TRBJ1-1; 7 bases are a match to TRBD1. CDR3 length: 15 residues. The J segment lost 2 bases and the V segment lost 3 bases, leaving 6 bases of the junction unmatched. The germline gives CDR1 SGHAT, CDR2 FQNNGV. For the CDR3, the DNA is TGTGCCAGCAGCTTTACAGGGGCTTTCAACACTGAAGCTTTCTTT. Translation gives CASSFTGAFNTEAFF. Based on the CDR3 plus reference TRBV11-2 and TRBJ1-1, the full variable domain is EAGVAQSPRYKIIEKRQSVAFWCNPISGHATLYWYQQILGQGPKLLIQFQNNGVVDDSQLPKDRFSAERLKGVDSTLKIQPAKLEDSAVYLCASSFTGAFNTEAFFGQGTRLTVV.

The chain recombines TRBV5-4 with TRBJ1-1; D unresolved. CDR1 is SGHNT and CDR2 is YYREEE in the germline V gene (reference sequence). Deletions cut 3 bases from V and 8 bases from J, with 14 bases between. The CDR3 runs 13 residues. The CDR3 region has the DNA TGTGCCAGCAGCTCACGTTTGACAAACGAAGCTTTCTTT. This gives the protein CASSSRLTNEAFF.

This clone was detected a few times. The CDR3 loop reads CAISPTGGSGDTQYF. In nucleotides, the CDR3 is TGTGCCATCAGTCCTACAGGGGGCTCAGGAGATACGCAGTATTTT. This chain connects TRBV10-3 to TRBJ2-3; 9 bases match TRBD1. The CDR3 runs to 15 residues. The V gene's germline CDR1 is ENHRY and CDR2 SYGVKD. The V gene end was trimmed by 5 bases and the J gene end by 5 bases; junction bases not matched to a gene: 8.